The rows below give T cell receptor beta chains drawn from one sample of a study of blood T cell repertoires in COVID-19. Libraries were prepared by immunoSEQ multiplex PCR; TCRdb keeps only in-frame clonotypes and omits some of them. This repertoire shows 200,000 to 250,000 clones, roughly 75% found once; its top ten account for 7.2%. Sequenced input: peripheral blood. The receptors derive from a woman between 65 and 79 years old with acute or convalescent COVID-19. CDR3s include the opening cysteine and the closing phenylalanine or tryptophan. D genes are given only for firm matches. Clone size is shown for a subset of rows, as once, few, many or a class of expanded clone.

d_gene	v_gene	abundance	j_gene	CDR3nt	CDR3aa
-	TRBV10-2	once	TRBJ2-7	TGCGCCAGCAGGGCAGATTACGAGCAGTACTTC	CASRADYEQYF
-	TRBV29-1	-	TRBJ1-4	TGCAGCGCGTCCTCCTTCTCAACTAATGAAAAACTGTTTTTT	CSASSFSTNEKLFF
-	TRBV12-3/TRBV12-4	-	TRBJ1-2	TGTGCCAGCAACCGGGACTCCCCTCGGGGCTACACCTTC	CASNRDSPRGYTF
TRBD1	TRBV7-2	-	TRBJ2-7	TGTGCCAGCAGCTTCACAGGGGCGGGTGGCTACGAGCAGTACTTC	CASSFTGAGGYEQYF
-	TRBV30	-	TRBJ1-3	TGTGCCTGGAGTGTAGCCACTGGAAACACCATATATTTT	CAWSVATGNTIYF
-	TRBV24-1	-	TRBJ2-6	TGTGCCACCAGCAGCTCTGGGGCCAACGTCCTGACTTTC	CATSSSGANVLTF
TRBD1	TRBV10-3	-	TRBJ1-1	TGTGCCATATCACAGGGGTTGATGAACACTGAAGCTTTCTTT	CAISQGLMNTEAFF
-	TRBV10-3	-	TRBJ2-5	TGTGCCATCAGGGGGTCGGGGTCCCAAGAGACCCAGTACTTC	CAIRGSGSQETQYF
-	TRBV7-9	-	TRBJ1-1	TGTGCCAGCAGCTTAGTGAACGTCCCACCTAGGACTGAAGCTTTCTTT	CASSLVNVPPRTEAFF
-	TRBV6-4	-	TRBJ2-1	TGTGCCAGCAGTGGGACTCACAATGAGCAGTTCTTC	CASSGTHNEQFF
-	TRBV19	-	TRBJ2-4	TGTGCCAGTAGTATACTGGGGGGGCTGGACATTCAGTACTTC	CASSILGGLDIQYF
TRBD1	TRBV7-9	once	TRBJ1-6	TGTGCCAGCAGCGAACTGGGACAGGGGAATTCACCCCTCCACTTT	CASSELGQGNSPLHF
TRBD2	TRBV7-2	-	TRBJ2-7	TGTGCCAGCCGGGGGGGGCCGCCTTACGAGCAGTACTTC	CASRGGPPYEQYF
TRBD1	TRBV7-6	-	TRBJ2-7	TGTGCCAGCAGCCCGAGACAGGGAACGGACGAGCAGTACTTC	CASSPRQGTDEQYF